One sample yielded the 19 T cell receptor beta chains listed below, sequenced in a study of T cells after posttransplantation cyclophosphamide. Assay used: immunoSEQ multiplex PCR; TCRdb lists only in-frame clones, some missing. The repertoire includes 2,500 to 3,500 clones, around 65% of them detected once, and roughly 27% sits in the top ten. Sequences were obtained from memory CD8+ T cells sorted from blood. The source of these receptors is a woman aged 25 to 39 in good health and a related stem cell transplant donor.

This clone has more than one count but fewer than ten. The CDR3 reads CASSQDIADYTEAFF. The CDR3 region has the DNA TGCGCCAGCAGCCAAGATATCGCAGACTACACTGAAGCTTTCTTT. The chain recombines TRBV4-3 with TRBJ1-1; D remains unclear. The germline V gene encodes CDR1 LGHNA and CDR2 YSLEER. The CDR3 has 15 amino acids. V lost 0 bases, J lost 3 bases, and 11 bases lay in between.

This clone was detected only a few times. The rearrangement uses TRBV4-2 and TRBJ2-7; 9 bases match TRBD2. Germline lookup yields CDR1 LGHNA and CDR2 YNFKEQ. This CDR3 has 16 amino acids. Trimming cost V 0 bases and J 5 bases; bases outside gene matches: 8. CDR3 nucleotide sequence: TGTGCCAGCAGCCAAGATTCGGGCGGGGGGGCGGACGAGCAGTACTTC. Its translation is CASSQDSGGGADEQYF.

V gene TRBV6-6 combines with J gene TRBJ2-1, with D perhaps matching TRBD2 (5 bases). Germline CDR1 reads MNHNY; CDR2 reads SVGAGI (reference sequence). The CDR3 contains 16 residues. V was pared by 0 bases and J by 7 bases, with 16 bases between. CDR3: CASSYSPLAGLNEQFF. In DNA, the CDR3 is TGTGCCAGCAGTTACTCGCCTCTAGCCGGATTAAATGAGCAGTTCTTC.

This chain connects TRBV6-4 to TRBJ2-3, with D maybe TRBD2 (6 bases). Per germline, CDR1 MRHNA and CDR2 SNTAGT. The CDR3 is made up of 15 amino acids. V lost 0 bases, J lost 4 bases, and 11 bases lay in between. This CDR3 reads CASSDSSREADTQYF. The CDR3 DNA reads as TGTGCCAGCAGTGACTCGTCCAGGGAGGCAGATACGCAGTATTTT.

The chain has TRBV15 and TRBJ2-5; 12 nucleotides match TRBD2. Germline CDR1 is LNHNV and CDR2 is YYDKDF (reference sequence). The CDR3 runs 15 residues. J gave up 7 bases and V 5 bases, and 8 bases lay outside the gene matches. The CDR3 loop reads CATSSSGGAIGTQYF. CDR3 DNA: TGTGCCACCAGCTCTAGCGGGGGGGCCATTGGGACCCAGTACTTC.

This clone was counted once. The chain uses TRBV30 and TRBJ1-1; D is unresolved. The CDR3 spans 14 residues. Germline CDR1 reads GTSNPN; CDR2 reads SVGIG (reference sequence). Trimming removed 4 bases from V and 0 bases from J, with 12 bases in between. CDR3 DNA sequence: TGTGCCTGGACTCCGGGGTTAATGAACACTGAAGCTTTCTTT. Translating it yields CAWTPGLMNTEAFF.

V and J are TRBV27 and TRBJ1-2, with TRBD1 matching 8 bases. V was pared by 6 bases and J by 7 bases, with 10 bases of the junction left unmatched. Germline V gene sequence: CDR1 MNHEY, CDR2 SMNVEV (reference sequence). This CDR3 comprises 14 residues. The CDR3 here is CASRGDRPQGGYTF. The CDR3, as DNA: TGTGCCAGCAGGGGGGACAGGCCCCAAGGTGGCTACACCTTC.

The gene calls are TRBV9 and TRBJ1-1; TRBD1 aligns across 7 bases. This CDR3 region has 13 residues. With 5 bases clipped from V and 4 bases from J, the junction kept 5 bases outside the gene matches. Germline V gene data show CDR1 as SGDLS and CDR2 as YYNGEE. The CDR3 DNA sequence: TGTGCCAGCAGTGCCGGGACAGCCACTGAAGCTTTCTTT. It encodes CASSAGTATEAFF. The variable domain in full, completed from reference TRBV9 and TRBJ1-1, reads DSGVTQTPKHLITATGQRVTLRCSPRSGDLSVYWYQQSLDQGLQFLIQYYNGEERAKGNILERFSAQQFPDLHSELNLSSLELGDSALYFCASSAGTATEAFFGQGTRLTVV.

The chain links TRBV19 to TRBJ2-7; 8 bases are a match to TRBD1. The germline CDR1 and CDR2 sequences are LNHDA and SQIVND (reference sequence). The CDR3 loop spans 15 amino acids. V lost 5 bases, J lost 3 bases, and 9 bases stayed unmatched. The CDR3 DNA sequence: TGTGCCAGTAGTCTTGGGACAGGAATGGGCTACGAGCAGTACTTC. It codes for CASSLGTGMGYEQYF.

The CDR3 loop reads CASSETENTEAFF. Written as DNA, the CDR3 is TGTGCCAGCAGTGAAACAGAGAACACTGAAGCTTTCTTT. The V call is TRBV6-1, the J call TRBJ1-1; unclear D gene. V dropped 2 bases and J dropped 1 base, with 5 bases sitting between them. CDR3 length: 13 amino acids. Germline V gives CDR1 MNHNS, CDR2 SASEGT.

The chain carries TRBV5-5 and TRBJ2-7, with TRBD1 as a possible D gene (5 bases). This CDR3 contains 14 residues. Between the trimmed V and J ends, which lost 0 bases and 3 bases, there was a span of 10 bases. Germline values: CDR1 SGHKS, CDR2 YYEKEE (reference sequence). For the CDR3, the DNA is TGTGCCAGCAGCTTGGAAGGGGCTCTCTACGAGCAGTACTTC. Its protein product is CASSLEGALYEQYF.

V and J are TRBV6-1 and TRBJ1-2; D is unclear. V gave up 1 base and J gave up 4 bases, with 16 bases separating them. The germline CDR1 and CDR2 sequences are MNHNS and SASEGT. CDR3 size: 16 residues. CDR3 DNA sequence: TGTGCCAGCAGTGAAGTCGGAACAGTTGCCTTCTATGGCTACACCTTC. As protein: CASSEVGTVAFYGYTF.

The genes are TRBV21-1 and TRBJ1-5; the table names TRBD1, a call not compared with the DNA. TRBV21-1 is flagged as a pseudogene. CDR3 size: 15 residues. The CDR3 DNA follows: TGTGCCAGCAGCTCTCGGTCCAGGGGGAATCAGCCCCAGCATTTT. Amino acids: CASSSRSRGNQPQHF.

The V and J genes are TRBV5-5 and TRBJ2-3, with 10 bases identical to TRBD2. Germline V lookup: CDR1 SGHKS, CDR2 YYEKEE (reference sequence). J gave up 2 bases and V 0 bases, and 3 bases lay outside the gene matches. The length of the CDR3 is 16 residues. CDR3 in DNA: TGTGCCAGCAGCTTGGTAGCGGGGGGCTCCACAGATACGCAGTATTTT. This sequence encodes CASSLVAGGSTDTQYF.

The V and J genes are TRBV6-4 and TRBJ2-2, with a weak D call TRBD1 (6 bases). Deletions cut 0 bases from V and 3 bases from J, with 11 bases between. Germline values: CDR1 MRHNA, CDR2 SNTAGT. The CDR3 covers 16 residues. For the CDR3, the DNA is TGTGCCAGCAGTGACTCGAGGGGGTTATACACCGGGGAGCTGTTTTTT. It codes for CASSDSRGLYTGELFF.

The chain recombines TRBV6-4 with TRBJ2-2; 9 nucleotides align to TRBD2. V dropped 5 bases and J dropped 3; count of bases not matched to a gene: 7. CDR3 size: 16 residues. Germline V CDR1 and CDR2: MRHNA, SNTAGT. CDR3 sequence reads: CASSPLAGQDTGELFF. In DNA form, the CDR3 reads TGTGCCAGCAGTCCCCTAGCGGGGCAGGACACCGGGGAGCTGTTTTTT.

This clone was counted only a few times. The junction departs from the called germline gene at one end, perhaps through a read error. CDR3 sequence: CASSHSATGESYEQYF. The CDR3 DNA reads as TGCGCCAGCAGCCACTCGGCGACAGGGGAGTCCTACGAGCAGTACTTC. This chain connects TRBV5-8 to TRBJ2-7; 8 bases are shared with TRBD1. This CDR3 comprises 16 residues. Germline-derived CDR1 and CDR2 are SGHTS and YDEGEE.

This clone is categorized as hyperexpanded (1% or more). The CDR3: CASRPGDRGYEQYF. The CDR3 DNA sequence: TGTGCCAGCAGGCCAGGGGACAGGGGCTACGAGCAGTACTTC. The gene calls are TRBV2 and TRBJ2-7, with 10 bases fitting TRBD1. Germline V lookup: CDR1 SNHLY, CDR2 FYNNEI. This CDR3 has 14 residues. Unmatched junction bases numbered 5, after V lost 6 bases and J lost 3 bases.

This clone appeared a few times. The chain has TRBV27 and TRBJ1-2; 7 bases are a match to TRBD1. The J segment lost 8 bases and the V segment lost 0 bases, leaving 6 bases of the junction unmatched. Germline CDR1 is MNHEY and CDR2 is SMNVEV (reference sequence). The CDR3 loop spans 14 amino acids. Written as DNA, the CDR3 is TGTGCCAGCAGTTTATCGACAGGGAGAGGAGGCTACACCTTC. It specifies CASSLSTGRGGYTF.